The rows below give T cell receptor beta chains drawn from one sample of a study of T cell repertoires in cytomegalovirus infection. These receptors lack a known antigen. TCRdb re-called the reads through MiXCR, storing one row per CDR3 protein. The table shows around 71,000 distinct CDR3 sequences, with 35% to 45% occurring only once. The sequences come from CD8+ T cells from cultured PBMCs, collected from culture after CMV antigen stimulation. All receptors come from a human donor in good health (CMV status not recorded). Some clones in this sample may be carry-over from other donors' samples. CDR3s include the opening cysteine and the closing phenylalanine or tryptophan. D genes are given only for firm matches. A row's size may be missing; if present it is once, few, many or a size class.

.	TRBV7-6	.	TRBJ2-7	TGTGCCAGCAGCTTAGGGGGTACCTACGAGCAGTACTTC	CASSLGGTYEQYF
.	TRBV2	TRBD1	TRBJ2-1	TGTGCCAGCAGTAAGCGGGACAGGGGCCTGAGGGAGCAGTTCTTC	CASSKRDRGLREQFF
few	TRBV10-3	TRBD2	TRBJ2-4	TGTGCCACTGGGGGGGAGGCCTACATTCAGTACTTC	CATGGEAYIQYF
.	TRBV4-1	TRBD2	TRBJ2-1	TGCGCCAGCAGCCAAGACGAGGCTAGCGGGGCCTACAATGAGCAGTTCTTC	CASSQDEASGAYNEQFF
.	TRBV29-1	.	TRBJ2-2	TGCAGCGGAAGAACGGGTTACAACACCGGGGAGCTGTTTTTT	CSGRTGYNTGELFF
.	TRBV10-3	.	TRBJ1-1	TGTGCCATCAGTGAGTCGCAGGGAGTCACTGAAGCTTTCTTT	CAISESQGVTEAFF
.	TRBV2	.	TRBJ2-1	TGTGCCAGCAAGGGGGGAGTAGACAATGAGCAGTTCTTC	CASKGGVDNEQFF
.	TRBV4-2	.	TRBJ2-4	TGTGCCAGCAGCCAAGGGGGAAATGACATTCAGTACTTC	CASSQGGNDIQYF
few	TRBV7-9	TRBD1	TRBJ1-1	TGTGCCACCCCGGACAACAGGGGCACTGAAGCTTTCTTT	CATPDNRGTEAFF
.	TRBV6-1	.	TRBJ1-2	TGTGCCAGCAGTTACGATGGGGGGGGGTTCTATGGCTACACCTTC	CASSYDGGGFYGYTF
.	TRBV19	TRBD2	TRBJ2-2	TGTGCCAGTACTAGGACTAGCTTTATCACCGGGGAGCTGTTTTTT	CASTRTSFITGELFF
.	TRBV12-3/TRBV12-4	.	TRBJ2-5	TGTGCCAGCAGTTTTTATGGTGGAGGGCAAGAGACCCAGTACTTC	CASSFYGGGQETQYF
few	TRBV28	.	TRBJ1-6	TGTGCCAGCAGTCCATCCCGGGTGAGGGGCGCTAATTCACCCCTCCACTTT	CASSPSRVRGANSPLHF
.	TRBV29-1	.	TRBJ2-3	TGCAGCGTTCCGATGCGTTCCACAGATACGCAGTATTTT	CSVPMRSTDTQYF
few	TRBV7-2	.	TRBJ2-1	TGTGCCAGCAGCTGGCCACGCTTAGAGCAGTTCTTC	CASSWPRLEQFF
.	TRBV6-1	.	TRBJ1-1	TGTGCCACGACCCGGACGGAGAACACTGAAGCTTTCTTT	CATTRTENTEAFF
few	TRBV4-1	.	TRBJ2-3	TGCGCCAGCAGCCAAGATGGGCTCGGCGGGAGCACAGATACGCAGTATTTT	CASSQDGLGGSTDTQYF
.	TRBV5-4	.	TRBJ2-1	TGTGCCAGCAGCCCGGACCCTTTTTTCACCTACAATGAGCAGTTCTTC	CASSPDPFFTYNEQFF
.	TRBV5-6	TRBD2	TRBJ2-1	TGTGCCAGCAGCTTAAGCGGGGGGTTAAACTCCTACAATGAGCAGTTCTTC	CASSLSGGLNSYNEQFF
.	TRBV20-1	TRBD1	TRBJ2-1	TGCAGGCCGAAGAGGGGGGACAGGCCAGACAATGAGCAGTTCTTC	CRPKRGDRPDNEQFF